These 11 T cell receptor beta chains were all obtained from the same sample, sequenced in a study of T-cell memory formation after mild COVID-19. TCRdb called the 5' RACE reads again in MiXCR, with one record for every CDR3 protein. Of about 560,000 distinct CDR3 sequences listed, about 22% are singletons. The sample taken for sequencing was PBMCs or a T cell subset sorted from them (not recorded which). Every receptor here comes from an adult woman who had mild COVID-19 (a few samples of this study predate the infection). Cell type and time point are not known.

This clonotype was counted between two and nine times. This chain links TRBV9 with TRBJ2-2; 11 bases align to TRBD2. Germline CDR1 is SGDLS and CDR2 is YYNGEE. The CDR3 spans 18 residues. V shed 4 bases, J shed 0 bases, and the junction held 8 bases outside the gene matches. CDR3 amino acids: CASSHSSGRQTNTGELFF. In DNA, the CDR3 is TGTGCCAGCAGCCATTCTAGCGGGAGGCAAACGAACACCGGGGAGCTGTTTTTT.

This clonotype was detected a few times. V is TRBV20-1 and J is TRBJ2-1, with no clear D. Germline loops: CDR1 DFQATT, CDR2 SNEGSKA (reference sequence). Trimming took 7 bases from V and 5 from J, leaving 12 bases between them. The CDR3 length is 12 residues. CDR3 nucleotides: TGCAGTGTAACAGCAGCCCACAATGAGCAGTTCTTC. The encoded protein is CSVTAAHNEQFF.

The CDR3 reads CASSLGLAENNEQFF. The CDR3 DNA reads as TGCGCCAGCAGCTTGGGACTAGCGGAGAACAATGAGCAGTTCTTC. V usage is TRBV5-1 and J usage is TRBJ2-1; 9 nucleotides align to TRBD2. With V trimmed by 0 bases and J by 5 bases, 3 bases remained unmatched. From germline, CDR1 is SGHRS and CDR2 YFSETQ. CDR3 length: 15 residues.

This chain joins TRBV7-2 and TRBJ1-1, with no clear D. The CDR3 totals 13 residues. V was trimmed by 9 bases and J by 1 base, leaving 12 bases between them. From germline, CDR1 is SGHTA and CDR2 FQGNSA. CDR3 residues: CASLAAQNTEAFF. The CDR3 coding sequence is TGTGCCAGTTTGGCGGCCCAGAACACTGAAGCTTTCTTT.

This clonotype was seen a handful of times. The chain joins TRBV4-1 to TRBJ1-2; D possibly corresponds to TRBD1 (5 bases). Trimming removed 4 bases at V and 13 bases at J, with 19 bases between. The CDR3 spans 13 residues. From germline, CDR1 is MGHRA and CDR2 YSYEKL. The chain's CDR3 is CASSLNSRVGITF. DNA for the CDR3: TGCGCCAGCAGCCTTAACTCCAGGGTTGGAATCACCTTC.

This chain links TRBV24-1 with TRBJ2-3, with 9 bases matching TRBD2. CDR3 size: 17 residues. V shed 6 bases, J shed 2 bases, and the junction held 11 bases outside the gene matches. Germline CDR1 and CDR2: KGHDR and SFDVKD. The chain's CDR3 is CATSSGLAGWNTDTQYF. In nucleotides, the CDR3 is TGTGCCACCAGTAGTGGGCTAGCGGGATGGAACACAGATACGCAGTATTTT.

The chain recombines TRBV18 with TRBJ2-3; no clear D gene. The V end was cut by 6 bases, the J end by 7 bases, with 8 bases between. The CDR3 is made up of 11 amino acids. In germline, CDR1 is KGHSH, CDR2 LQKENI. The CDR3: CASSRQNTQYF. For the CDR3, the DNA is TGTGCCAGCTCCCGACAAAATACGCAGTATTTT. Full variable domain (outside the CDR3, taken from reference TRBV18 and TRBJ2-3): NAGVMQNPRHLVRRRGQEARLRCSPMKGHSHVYWYRQLPEEGLKFMVYLQKENIIDESGMPKERFSAEFPKEGPSILRIQQVVRGDSAAYFCASSRQNTQYFGPGTRLTVL.

This clonotype came up many times. This rearrangement joins TRBV7-9 to TRBJ2-5; D is unresolved. Germline CDR1 is SEHNR and CDR2 is FQNEAQ (reference sequence). The CDR3 is 14 amino acids. Deletions cut 5 bases from V and 5 bases from J, with 15 bases between. The CDR3 sequence: CASSARTVGETQYF. The CDR3 DNA is TGTGCCAGCAGCGCTCGGACGGTGGGGGAGACCCAGTACTTC.

The CDR3 here is CSAPRASDRNEQFF. Written as DNA, the CDR3 is TGCAGTGCTCCGAGGGCTAGCGATCGCAATGAGCAGTTCTTC. The genes are TRBV20-1 and TRBJ2-1; D is perhaps TRBD2 (6 bases). CDR1 and CDR2 (germline): DFQATT, SNEGSKA (reference sequence). The V end lost 5 bases, the J end lost 6 bases, and 17 bases lay between the germline ends. The CDR3 contains 14 residues.

The chain recombines TRBV7-9 with TRBJ2-7, with 9 bases fitting TRBD1. Trimming took 4 bases from V and 3 from J; bases not matched to a gene: 4. The CDR3 has 14 residues. Germline-derived CDR1 and CDR2 are SEHNR and FQNEAQ (reference sequence). The CDR3 bases are TGTGCCAGCAGCTACCGGGACAGGGTCTACGAGCAGTACTTC. It is translated as CASSYRDRVYEQYF.

This clonotype was seen a few times. The V and J genes are TRBV6-8 and TRBJ2-1; D unclear. Germline lookup yields CDR1 MNHGY and CDR2 SAAAGT. The CDR3 totals 9 residues. V shed 11 bases and J shed 8 bases, with 7 bases lying between them. CDR3 region: CAGSHEQFF. The DNA for the CDR3 is TGTGCCGGAAGTCATGAGCAGTTCTTC.